These T cell receptor beta chains were read from a single sample in a study of cytomegalovirus exposure and HLA in healthy donors. Only in-frame clones appear in the TCRdb table, and some are missing; sequencing was by immunoSEQ multiplex PCR. Of 120,000 or so clones listed, nearly 80% were seen once; the top ten hold 6.3%. Sequenced input: PBMCs. These receptors all stem from a woman between 40 and 50 years old in good health and CMV-seronegative. Each CDR3 is given with its conserved first and last residue. D genes are given only for firm matches. Size tells how often a clone was seen (once, few, many) or the class of an expanded clone, and some rows leave it out.

D gene	clone size	V gene	J gene	CDR3 DNA	CDR3 protein
TRBD1	-	TRBV6-5	TRBJ2-5	TGTGCCAGCAGTTTACAGGGGGCGTTAGGAGAGACCCAGTACTTC	CASSLQGALGETQYF
TRBD2	-	TRBV4-3	TRBJ2-7	TGCGCCAGCAGCCAAGTTGGCGGGAGCCTCGGTCACGAGCAGTACTTC	CASSQVGGSLGHEQYF
TRBD1	few	TRBV6-1	TRBJ1-4	TGTGCCAGCAGTGACCCGGGACAGGGGGATGAAAAACTGTTTTTT	CASSDPGQGDEKLFF
TRBD1	-	TRBV10-2	TRBJ2-2	TGCGCCATGTCCCTTGGACAGGGTTCGGGCGCCGGGGAGCTGTTTTTT	CAMSLGQGSGAGELFF
TRBD1	-	TRBV9	TRBJ1-3	TGTGCCAGCAGCGGCCGGGACAGCTCTGGAAACACCATATATTTT	CASSGRDSSGNTIYF
-	-	TRBV5-6	TRBJ2-7	TGTGCCAGCAGCTTGGGTCGGAGCTCCTACGAGCAGTACTTC	CASSLGRSSYEQYF
TRBD2	-	TRBV19	TRBJ2-1	TGTGCCAGTAGTAGACTAGCGCTGAGCTCCTACAATGAGCAGTTCTTC	CASSRLALSSYNEQFF
-	once	TRBV21-1	TRBJ1-5	TGTGCCAGCAGCAAAGGGAAAGGGCCGGGACAAGAACTCCCGGGCAATCAGCCCCAGCATTTT	CASSKGKGPGQELPGNQPQHF
TRBD1	-	TRBV6-5	TRBJ1-1	TGTGCCAGCAGCGCGGGACAGTTGGCTTTCTTT	CASSAGQLAFF
-	-	TRBV5-5	TRBJ1-4	TGTGCCAGCAGCTCGGGGACTTGGGATGAAAAACTGTTTTTT	CASSSGTWDEKLFF
-	-	TRBV5-1	TRBJ2-2	TGCGCCAGCAGCTCCGCGGGTACGAACACCGGGGAGCTGTTTTTT	CASSSAGTNTGELFF
TRBD1	-	TRBV6-6	TRBJ2-2	TGTGCCAGCAGTTACGGGGCGAGGGGGCCCGGGGAGCTGTTTTTT	CASSYGARGPGELFF
TRBD2	-	TRBV7-9	TRBJ2-1	TGTGCCAGCAGCGATAAGACTAGCCCCAATGAGCAGTTCTTC	CASSDKTSPNEQFF
TRBD1	-	TRBV28	TRBJ2-7	TGTGCCAGCAGGGCAGGGGGCCACGAGCAGTACTTC	CASRAGGHEQYF
-	-	TRBV18	TRBJ2-7	TGTGCCAGCTCACCTACCTACGAGCAGTACTTC	CASSPTYEQYF
TRBD1	-	TRBV7-9	TRBJ1-3	TGTGCCAGCAGCGGGGACAGAGCCTTCTCTGGAAACACCATATATTTT	CASSGDRAFSGNTIYF
TRBD2	-	TRBV15	TRBJ2-7	TGTGCCACCAGCAGAGGAGGACTAGCGGGGAACTACGAGCAGTACTTC	CATSRGGLAGNYEQYF
-	once	TRBV20-1	TRBJ1-1	TGCAGTGCCCCGGAGGGCACTGAAGCTTTCTTT	CSAPEGTEAFF
TRBD1	-	TRBV14	TRBJ2-1	TGTGCCAGCAGCCTGTGGACAGGTTCCAATGAGCAGTTCTTC	CASSLWTGSNEQFF
-	-	TRBV9	TRBJ1-6	TGTGCCAGCAGCGCGGGAGACTATAATTCACCCCTCCACTTT	CASSAGDYNSPLHF
TRBD1	few	TRBV19	TRBJ1-4	TGTGCCAGTAGCACACAGGGGACCGGTTCAGTGGAAAAACTGTTTTTT	CASSTQGTGSVEKLFF
TRBD2	once	TRBV4-2	TRBJ2-1	TGTGCCAGCAGCCAAGGGACTAGCGGGAGGGCAGATGAGCAGTTCTTC	CASSQGTSGRADEQFF
TRBD2	-	TRBV7-2	TRBJ2-4	TGTGCCAGCAGCTCCCCCGGGGGGGCCAAAAACATTCAGTACTTC	CASSSPGGAKNIQYF
TRBD2	-	TRBV28	TRBJ2-2	TGTGCCAGCAGTCCCCCCCCTAGCGGATTGCACGGGGAGCTGTTTTTT	CASSPPPSGLHGELFF
TRBD2	-	TRBV10-2	TRBJ2-1	TGCGCCAGCAGTGAGTCGTGGCGGGAGACAAATGAGCAGTTCTTC	CASSESWRETNEQFF
TRBD1	-	TRBV5-4	TRBJ1-2	TGTGCCAGCAGCTTCTGGACAGGGGGCGGTGGCTACACCTTC	CASSFWTGGGGYTF
-	-	TRBV4-1	TRBJ2-2	TGCGCCAGCAGCCACACGGGAGAGAACACCGGGGAGCTGTTTTTT	CASSHTGENTGELFF
-	-	TRBV6-8	TRBJ2-2	TGTGCCAGCAGCCACCCATCCGAGCCCTTAGACACCGGGGAGCTGTTTTTT	CASSHPSEPLDTGELFF
TRBD2	once	TRBV11-3	TRBJ2-1	TGTGCCAGCAGCTCAGGGACTAGCGGGAGGGCCGGCTCCTACAATGAGCAGTTCTTC	CASSSGTSGRAGSYNEQFF
TRBD2	-	TRBV9	TRBJ2-3	TGTGCCAGCAGCGACCCGGCAGCGGGAAGCAGGGATACGCAGTATTTT	CASSDPAAGSRDTQYF